This T cell receptor (beta chain) was captured by sequencing in a study of T cell responses to AZD1222 COVID-19 vaccine. Notes on the study in general: Reports say nearly half of spike-specific TCRs go after unmutated variant regions. Donor demographics were predominantly white British with a female majority; clonal diversity may be underestimated.

CDR3 length: 15 residues. Germline V lookup: CDR1 MDHEN, CDR2 SYDVKM. V dropped 2 bases and J dropped 7 bases, with 12 bases sitting between them. Remarks on this clone: Its antigen is unidentified.

Sequencing used immunoSEQ multiplex PCR; TCRdb keeps in-frame clones, though not all of them. The data hold approximately 150,000 clones, with around 94% observed a single time. The chain uses TRBV28 and TRBJ1-6; D gene unclear. The sequencing used peripheral blood, collected 28 days after the second AZD1222 dose. The origin of this receptor is an adult who received the AZD1222 COVID-19 vaccine. The CDR3 sequence is CASSLVQLSNSPLHF. The CDR3 bases are TGTGCCAGCAGTTTAGTACAGCTTTCCAATTCACCCCTCCACTTT.